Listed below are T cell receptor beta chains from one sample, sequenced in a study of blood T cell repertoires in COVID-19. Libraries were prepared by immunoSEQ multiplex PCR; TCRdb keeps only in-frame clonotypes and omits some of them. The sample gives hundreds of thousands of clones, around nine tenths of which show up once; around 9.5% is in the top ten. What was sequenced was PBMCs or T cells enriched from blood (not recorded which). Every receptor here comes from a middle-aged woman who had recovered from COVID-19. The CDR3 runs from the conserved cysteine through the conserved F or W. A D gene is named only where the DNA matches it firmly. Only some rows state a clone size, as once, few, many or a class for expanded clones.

CDR3: CASSEAGGRGNIQYF
DNA: TGTGCCAGCAGTGAAGCGGGGGGGCGAGGAAACATTCAGTACTTC
J: TRBJ2-4
V: TRBV9
size: NA
D: TRBD2

CDR3: CASSYPLYEQYF
DNA: TGTGCCAGCAGTTATCCCCTATACGAGCAGTACTTC
J: TRBJ2-7
V: TRBV6-2/TRBV6-3
size: NA
D: NA

CDR3: CASSDSASAEETQYF
DNA: TGTGCCAGCAGTGACTCAGCTAGCGCCGAAGAGACCCAGTACTTC
J: TRBJ2-5
V: TRBV6-4
size: NA
D: NA

CDR3: CASSIGTSSYEQYF
DNA: TGTGCCAGTAGTATAGGGACAAGCTCCTACGAGCAGTACTTC
J: TRBJ2-7
V: TRBV19
size: NA
D: NA

CDR3: CASSLGAATNEKLFF
DNA: TGTGCCAGCAGCTTAGGAGCTGCAACTAATGAAAAACTGTTTTTT
J: TRBJ1-4
V: TRBV7-2
size: NA
D: NA

CDR3: CASSLTGTHQPQHF
DNA: TGTGCCAGCAGTTTAACGGGTACTCATCAGCCCCAGCATTTT
J: TRBJ1-5
V: TRBV27
size: NA
D: NA

CDR3: CASSPRGLGNTEAFF
DNA: TGTGCCAGCAGCCCCAGGGGGCTGGGGAACACTGAAGCTTTCTTT
J: TRBJ1-1
V: TRBV7-2
size: NA
D: TRBD1

CDR3: CASSIERGGAETQYF
DNA: TGTGCCAGTAGTATAGAACGCGGGGGGGCGGAGACCCAGTACTTC
J: TRBJ2-5
V: TRBV19
size: NA
D: TRBD2

CDR3: CASSYDRSLAGVETQYF
DNA: TGTGCCAGCAGTTACGACCGGAGTCTAGCGGGAGTAGAGACCCAGTACTTC
J: TRBJ2-5
V: TRBV6-2/TRBV6-3
size: NA
D: TRBD2

CDR3: CASSSRDSNQPQHF
DNA: TGTGCCAGCAGCTCTCGCGATAGCAATCAGCCCCAGCATTTT
J: TRBJ1-5
V: TRBV7-9
size: NA
D: NA

CDR3: CATYTGRTEAFF
DNA: TGTGCCACCTACACCGGGAGAACTGAAGCTTTCTTT
J: TRBJ1-1
V: TRBV2
size: NA
D: NA

CDR3: CASSPGQGGLGYTF
DNA: TGCGCCAGCAGTCCGGGACAGGGGGGCTTAGGCTACACCTTC
J: TRBJ1-2
V: TRBV23-1
size: once
D: TRBD1

CDR3: CASRPPTATNEKLFF
DNA: TGTGCCAGCAGGCCCCCGACAGCAACTAATGAAAAACTGTTTTTT
J: TRBJ1-4
V: TRBV6-5
size: NA
D: NA

CDR3: CASSQVVPTGRYGYTF
DNA: TGCGCCAGCAGCCAAGTTGTCCCGACAGGGCGCTATGGCTACACCTTC
J: TRBJ1-2
V: TRBV4-1
size: NA
D: TRBD1

CDR3: CASSFHRTSGRTSYEQYF
DNA: TGTGCCAGCAGCTTCCACAGGACTAGCGGGAGGACGAGCTACGAGCAGTACTTC
J: TRBJ2-7
V: TRBV7-8
size: NA
D: TRBD2

CDR3: CSAETDGGSFHNEQFF
DNA: TGCAGCGCCGAAACGGACGGGGGTTCGTTCCACAATGAGCAGTTCTTC
J: TRBJ2-1
V: TRBV29-1
size: NA
D: NA

CDR3: CASSFWIGSEGNQPQHF
DNA: TGTGCCAGCAGTTTTTGGATAGGGTCGGAGGGTAATCAGCCCCAGCATTTT
J: TRBJ1-5
V: TRBV28
size: NA
D: NA

CDR3: CASSSSGGHSNQPQHF
DNA: TGTGCCAGCAGTTCCTCCGGCGGGCATAGCAATCAGCCCCAGCATTTT
J: TRBJ1-5
V: TRBV6-2/TRBV6-3
size: NA
D: NA

CDR3: CASSLGSGGLNEQFF
DNA: TGTGCCAGCAGCTTAGGGTCGGGGGGGCTCAATGAGCAGTTCTTC
J: TRBJ2-1
V: TRBV11-2
size: once
D: TRBD2

CDR3: CASSDPSSEVSGNTIYF
DNA: TGTGCCAGCAGCGATCCTTCGTCTGAGGTCTCTGGAAACACCATATATTTT
J: TRBJ1-3
V: TRBV9
size: once
D: NA

CDR3: CASSLAEPFGYTF
DNA: TGTGCCAGCAGCTTAGCGGAGCCATTTGGCTACACCTTC
J: TRBJ1-2
V: TRBV7-2
size: once
D: NA

CDR3: CASSARTSGSLETQYF
DNA: TGTGCCAGCAGCGCGCGGACTAGCGGGAGTTTAGAGACCCAGTACTTC
J: TRBJ2-5
V: TRBV5-4
size: NA
D: TRBD2

CDR3: CASSQVEGRRTGELFF
DNA: TGCGCCAGCAGCCAAGTGGAGGGGCGCCGGACCGGGGAGCTGTTTTTT
J: TRBJ2-2
V: TRBV4-1
size: NA
D: NA

CDR3: CASSTRGGDSTDTQYF
DNA: TGTGCCAGCAGTACCCGTGGAGGGGACAGCACAGATACGCAGTATTTT
J: TRBJ2-3
V: TRBV27
size: NA
D: NA

CDR3: CASMGGLASNEQFF
DNA: TGTGCCTCTATGGGGGGACTAGCGTCCAATGAGCAGTTCTTC
J: TRBJ2-1
V: TRBV11-3
size: NA
D: TRBD2

CDR3: CASSLRAGRFNTGELFF
DNA: TGTGCCAGCAGTTTACGGGCGGGACGGTTTAACACCGGGGAGCTGTTTTTT
J: TRBJ2-2
V: TRBV27
size: NA
D: NA

CDR3: CASSRSGSGEQFF
DNA: TGTGCCAGCAGTCGCAGCGGGAGCGGTGAGCAGTTCTTC
J: TRBJ2-1
V: TRBV9
size: NA
D: TRBD2

CDR3: CASSQPGQVETQYF
DNA: TGCGCCAGCAGCCAACCCGGACAGGTGGAGACCCAGTACTTC
J: TRBJ2-5
V: TRBV4-1
size: NA
D: TRBD1

CDR3: CASSLTGTGVEQYF
DNA: TGTGCCAGCAGCTTAACAGGGACAGGGGTCGAGCAGTACTTC
J: TRBJ2-7
V: TRBV11-2
size: NA
D: TRBD1

CDR3: CASSSTGQSNYGYTF
DNA: TGTGCCAGCAGTTCCACAGGGCAATCAAACTATGGCTACACCTTC
J: TRBJ1-2
V: TRBV28
size: NA
D: NA

CDR3: CASSLAGHNEQFF
DNA: TGTGCCAGTAGCTTAGCGGGACACAATGAGCAGTTCTTC
J: TRBJ2-1
V: TRBV19
size: once
D: TRBD2

CDR3: CSVSRTGNTGELFF
DNA: TGCAGCGTTAGTAGGACAGGGAACACCGGGGAGCTGTTTTTT
J: TRBJ2-2
V: TRBV29-1
size: NA
D: TRBD1

CDR3: CASSRDFGNQPQHF
DNA: TGTGCCAGCAGCAGGGATTTCGGCAATCAGCCCCAGCATTTT
J: TRBJ1-5
V: TRBV6-4
size: NA
D: NA

CDR3: CAISPALDRTGYTF
DNA: TGTGCCATCAGTCCGGCCCTGGACAGGACTGGCTACACCTTC
J: TRBJ1-2
V: TRBV10-3
size: once
D: TRBD1

CDR3: CASSGRVGGAYYGYTF
DNA: TGTGCCAGCAGCGGAAGGGTAGGGGGCGCGTACTATGGCTACACCTTC
J: TRBJ1-2
V: TRBV9
size: NA
D: TRBD1

CDR3: CASSLDQGELRRTPLHF
DNA: TGTGCCAGCAGTTTGGATCAAGGAGAGTTGAGGAGGACACCCCTCCACTTT
J: TRBJ1-6
V: TRBV6-2/TRBV6-3
size: NA
D: NA

CDR3: CASSVDRPGNGYTF
DNA: TGTGCCAGCAGCGTAGACCGGCCCGGGAATGGCTACACCTTC
J: TRBJ1-2
V: TRBV9
size: NA
D: NA

CDR3: CASSPGPAGPLGGYGYTF
DNA: TGTGCCAGCAGCCCCGGACCGGCGGGGCCGCTCGGGGGCTATGGCTACACCTTC
J: TRBJ1-2
V: TRBV7-3
size: once
D: NA

CDR3: CASSLIQGEQFF
DNA: TGTGCCAGCAGCTTAATACAGGGGGAGCAGTTCTTC
J: TRBJ2-1
V: TRBV11-3
size: few
D: TRBD1

CDR3: CASSQDTPGSLYGYTF
DNA: TGCGCCAGCAGCCAAGACACTCCGGGAAGCTTATATGGCTACACCTTC
J: TRBJ1-2
V: TRBV4-3
size: NA
D: NA

CDR3: CASSLDTRQSNYGYTF
DNA: TGTGCCAGCAGCTTAGACACCCGACAGAGTAACTATGGCTACACCTTC
J: TRBJ1-2
V: TRBV7-8
size: NA
D: NA

CDR3: CASTLRGTVYNGSEAFF
DNA: TGTGCCAGTACCCTGCGCGGGACTGTTTATAACGGGTCTGAAGCTTTCTTT
J: TRBJ1-1
V: TRBV19
size: once
D: NA

CDR3: CATGTGASGNTIYF
DNA: TGTGCCACCGGGACAGGGGCTTCTGGAAACACCATATATTTT
J: TRBJ1-3
V: TRBV11-3
size: NA
D: TRBD1

CDR3: CASSPAGEGYEQYF
DNA: TGTGCCAGCAGCCCGGCCGGGGAGGGATACGAGCAGTACTTC
J: TRBJ2-7
V: TRBV7-8
size: NA
D: TRBD2

CDR3: CASSLGLVRYGYTF
DNA: TGTGCCAGCAGCTTAGGACTCGTCCGCTATGGCTACACCTTC
J: TRBJ1-2
V: TRBV7-2
size: NA
D: NA

CDR3: CASRQGGNQPQHF
DNA: TGTGCCAGCAGACAGGGTGGCAATCAGCCCCAGCATTTT
J: TRBJ1-5
V: TRBV28
size: NA
D: NA

CDR3: CASSTNTEAFF
DNA: TGCGCCAGCAGCACTAACACTGAAGCTTTCTTT
J: TRBJ1-1
V: TRBV5-1
size: NA
D: NA

CDR3: CASSLGRTSGEIADTQYF
DNA: TGCGCCAGCAGCTTGGGAAGGACTAGCGGGGAAATCGCAGATACGCAGTATTTT
J: TRBJ2-3
V: TRBV5-1
size: NA
D: TRBD2

CDR3: CASRGTPWHEQFF
DNA: TGTGCCAGCAGAGGGACTCCCTGGCATGAGCAGTTCTTC
J: TRBJ2-1
V: TRBV6-5
size: NA
D: NA

CDR3: CASSGETGRNQPQHF
DNA: TGTGCCAGCTCAGGAGAAACAGGGAGAAATCAGCCCCAGCATTTT
J: TRBJ1-5
V: TRBV18
size: NA
D: NA

CDR3: CASSFMDSSTAGTF
DNA: TGTGCCAGCAGTTTCATGGACAGCTCCACTGCCGGAACCTTC
J: TRBJ1-2
V: TRBV28
size: NA
D: NA

CDR3: CASSLRTSPETGELFF
DNA: TGCGCCAGCAGCCTAAGGACTAGCCCAGAAACCGGGGAGCTGTTTTTT
J: TRBJ2-2
V: TRBV5-1
size: NA
D: TRBD2

CDR3: CASRPAPHSIEQYF
DNA: TGTGCCAGCAGGCCGGCCCCCCACAGTATCGAGCAGTACTTC
J: TRBJ2-7
V: TRBV27
size: NA
D: NA

CDR3: CASSRGASTDTQYF
DNA: TGTGCCAGCAGTCGGGGGGCTAGCACAGATACGCAGTATTTT
J: TRBJ2-3
V: TRBV28
size: once
D: NA

CDR3: CASSWLAGGYEQYF
DNA: TGTGCCAGCAGCTGGCTAGCGGGAGGCTACGAGCAGTACTTC
J: TRBJ2-7
V: TRBV5-8
size: NA
D: TRBD2

CDR3: CATSVPSNTGELFF
DNA: TGTGCCACCAGTGTTCCATCGAACACCGGGGAGCTGTTTTTT
J: TRBJ2-2
V: TRBV24-1
size: NA
D: NA

CDR3: CASRGGTAIYYEQYF
DNA: TGTGCCAGCAGAGGCGGGACAGCCATATACTACGAGCAGTACTTC
J: TRBJ2-7
V: TRBV28
size: NA
D: NA

CDR3: CASSQVLTSSNTEAFF
DNA: TGCGCCAGCAGCCAAGTTCTGACATCTTCAAACACTGAAGCTTTCTTT
J: TRBJ1-1
V: TRBV4-3
size: NA
D: NA